This entry concerns a single T cell receptor beta chain. One entry per CDR3 protein, called by TCRdb with MiXCR from the 5' RACE reads. The profile covers 14,000 to 15,000 distinct CDR3 sequences, with about a fifth appearing a single time and around three fifths taken by the ten largest. This sample stems from a study of T-cell memory formation after mild COVID-19. Study in general: Across donors, TCR clusters were largely donor specific.

V lost 1 base to trimming and J lost 4 bases, with 13 bases between them. Germline V gives CDR1 SGHVS, CDR2 FNYEAQ. CDR3 length: 15 amino acids. The J gene is TRBJ1-1, the V gene TRBV7-6, with D unclear. This receptor was obtained from a man aged 18-30 years who had mild COVID-19 (a few samples of this study predate the infection). Cell type and time point are not known. The sample comprised PBMCs or a T cell subset sorted from them (not recorded which). The CDR3 region has the DNA TGTGCCAGCAGCTTAGGTCGGGCGGTGAGCACTGAAGCTTTCTTT. Its translation is CASSLGRAVSTEAFF. The full variable domain, its missing parts supplied by reference TRBV7-6 and TRBJ1-1, is GAGVSQSPRYKVTKRGQDVALRCDPISGHVSLYWYRQALGQGPEFLTYFNYEAQQDKSGLPNDRFSAERPEGSISTLTIQRTEQRDSAMYRCASSLGRAVSTEAFFGQGTRLTVV.